The rows below give T cell receptor beta chains drawn from one sample of a study of OX40 agonist ivuxolimab in advanced cancers. Here immunoSEQ multiplex PCR was the method, and the copy in TCRdb shows in-frame clones only, minus some. Of 130,000 or so clones listed, 93% are singletons. Sequencing was performed on CD4+ or CD8+ T cells sorted from blood, taken in a trial of the OX40 agonist ivuxolimab. The receptors were gathered from an adult with an advanced solid tumor such as melanoma, head and neck, liver or kidney cancer. Both conserved end residues are part of each CDR3. D genes are given only for firm matches. Only some rows state a clone size, as once, few, many or a class for expanded clones.

j_gene: TRBJ2-5; abundance: NA; d_gene: NA; v_gene: TRBV7-9; CDR3nt: TGTGCCAGCAGCTTAGCGAGACGGGACCAAGAGACCCAGTACTTC; CDR3aa: CASSLARRDQETQYF
j_gene: TRBJ1-6; abundance: NA; d_gene: TRBD1; v_gene: TRBV5-6; CDR3nt: TGTGCCAGCAGCCAGGGGGTAAATTCACCCCTCCACTTT; CDR3aa: CASSQGVNSPLHF
j_gene: TRBJ2-1; abundance: NA; d_gene: TRBD2; v_gene: TRBV15; CDR3nt: TGTGCCACCAGCAAGGGAGGGGCTAGCGGGAGCTGGGATGAGCAGTTCTTC; CDR3aa: CATSKGGASGSWDEQFF
j_gene: TRBJ2-7; abundance: NA; d_gene: TRBD2; v_gene: TRBV7-3; CDR3nt: TGTGCCAGCAGCTTAAGGGCTAGCGGACCCTACGAGCAGTACTTC; CDR3aa: CASSLRASGPYEQYF
j_gene: TRBJ1-3; abundance: NA; d_gene: TRBD1; v_gene: TRBV6-5; CDR3nt: TGTGCCAGCAGTTACGACAGGGGGCAAGGAAACACCATATATTTT; CDR3aa: CASSYDRGQGNTIYF
j_gene: TRBJ2-5; abundance: NA; d_gene: NA; v_gene: TRBV7-3; CDR3nt: TGTGCCAGCAGCCTCCTGGGTGAGACCCAGTACTTC; CDR3aa: CASSLLGETQYF
j_gene: TRBJ1-2; abundance: NA; d_gene: TRBD1; v_gene: TRBV29-1; CDR3nt: TGCAGCGTTGGTTCCGGGACAGGGAGGAACTATGGCTACACCTTC; CDR3aa: CSVGSGTGRNYGYTF
j_gene: TRBJ2-5; abundance: NA; d_gene: TRBD1; v_gene: TRBV18; CDR3nt: TGTGCCAGCTCACCCGGACAGGCGCAAGAGACCCAGTACTTC; CDR3aa: CASSPGQAQETQYF
j_gene: TRBJ1-4; abundance: NA; d_gene: NA; v_gene: TRBV7-9; CDR3nt: TGTGCCAGCAGTCCCAGCGCGCGAGGGGAAAAACTGTTTTTT; CDR3aa: CASSPSARGEKLFF
j_gene: TRBJ2-2; abundance: NA; d_gene: NA; v_gene: TRBV11-2; CDR3nt: TGTGCCAGCAGCCCCAAAACATGGGGTACCGGGGAGCTGTTTTTT; CDR3aa: CASSPKTWGTGELFF
j_gene: TRBJ2-7; abundance: once; d_gene: TRBD2; v_gene: TRBV7-2; CDR3nt: TGTGCCAGCAGCCAGCCGGGACTAGCGGCTCCGATTTTAGGCGAGCAGTACTTC; CDR3aa: CASSQPGLAAPILGEQYF
j_gene: TRBJ2-1; abundance: NA; d_gene: TRBD1; v_gene: TRBV9; CDR3nt: TGTGCCAGCAGGGGAGCCGGGACAGGGGGTTCCTACAATGAGCAGTTCTTC; CDR3aa: CASRGAGTGGSYNEQFF
j_gene: TRBJ1-5; abundance: NA; d_gene: TRBD1; v_gene: TRBV7-2; CDR3nt: TGTGCCAGCAGCCTACAGGGGGCGGGGCAGCCCCAGCATTTT; CDR3aa: CASSLQGAGQPQHF
j_gene: TRBJ1-1; abundance: NA; d_gene: NA; v_gene: TRBV7-8; CDR3nt: TGTGCCAGCAGCGGGACGGTGTCGTTAAACACTGAAGCTTTCTTT; CDR3aa: CASSGTVSLNTEAFF
j_gene: TRBJ2-1; abundance: NA; d_gene: TRBD2; v_gene: TRBV2; CDR3nt: TGTGCCAGCAGTGCCCCGGCGGGGGGGGAGTACAATGAGCAGTTCTTC; CDR3aa: CASSAPAGGEYNEQFF
j_gene: TRBJ2-1; abundance: NA; d_gene: NA; v_gene: TRBV19; CDR3nt: TGTGCCAGTAGTATGTGGAGAGCCGGGGCGTTTAATGAGCAGTTCTTC; CDR3aa: CASSMWRAGAFNEQFF
j_gene: TRBJ2-7; abundance: NA; d_gene: NA; v_gene: TRBV7-2; CDR3nt: TGTGCCAGCAGCTCGACGACGGGTCAGGGATTCTACGAGCAGTACTTC; CDR3aa: CASSSTTGQGFYEQYF
j_gene: TRBJ2-1; abundance: NA; d_gene: TRBD2; v_gene: TRBV7-2; CDR3nt: TGTGCCAGCTCAGGACTAGTTTACAATGAGCAGTTCTTC; CDR3aa: CASSGLVYNEQFF
j_gene: TRBJ2-6; abundance: NA; d_gene: TRBD1; v_gene: TRBV4-3; CDR3nt: TGCGCCAGCAGCCAAGGACTAAGAGGGACAGGGATCCTCTCTGGGGCCAACGTCCTGACTTTC; CDR3aa: CASSQGLRGTGILSGANVLTF
j_gene: TRBJ1-1; abundance: NA; d_gene: TRBD1; v_gene: TRBV7-2; CDR3nt: TGTGCCAGCAGCCTCAACAGGGGCCGCCAAGAAGCTTTCTTT; CDR3aa: CASSLNRGRQEAFF
j_gene: TRBJ2-6; abundance: NA; d_gene: NA; v_gene: TRBV6-6; CDR3nt: TGTGCCAGCAGTCCCGAGGGGTCTGGGGCCAACGTCCTGACTTTC; CDR3aa: CASSPEGSGANVLTF
j_gene: TRBJ2-2; abundance: NA; d_gene: NA; v_gene: TRBV5-1; CDR3nt: TGCGCCAGCACGCCACAGGGGAACACCGGGGAGCTGTTTTTT; CDR3aa: CASTPQGNTGELFF
j_gene: TRBJ2-1; abundance: NA; d_gene: TRBD2; v_gene: TRBV7-9; CDR3nt: TGTGCCAGCAGCCCAGGACTAGCGCCAAATGAGCAGTTCTTC; CDR3aa: CASSPGLAPNEQFF
j_gene: TRBJ1-3; abundance: NA; d_gene: TRBD1; v_gene: TRBV18; CDR3nt: TGTGCCAGCTCACCACCCTTAGGGACAGGGTCGGAATCTGGAAACACCATATATTTT; CDR3aa: CASSPPLGTGSESGNTIYF
j_gene: TRBJ1-2; abundance: NA; d_gene: TRBD1; v_gene: TRBV6-5; CDR3nt: TGTGCCAGCAAGGTGGAGGGGGCCGCCTTTGGTGGCTACACCTTC; CDR3aa: CASKVEGAAFGGYTF
j_gene: TRBJ2-3; abundance: NA; d_gene: NA; v_gene: TRBV29-1; CDR3nt: TGCAGCGTTGGAGGGGGACCAGATACGCAGTATTTT; CDR3aa: CSVGGGPDTQYF
j_gene: TRBJ2-7; abundance: NA; d_gene: TRBD1; v_gene: TRBV7-8; CDR3nt: TGTGCCAGCAGCTTAATTAGCAACAGGGGGGCCGAGCAGTACTTC; CDR3aa: CASSLISNRGAEQYF
j_gene: TRBJ2-2; abundance: NA; d_gene: TRBD2; v_gene: TRBV6-6; CDR3nt: TGTGCCAGCATCCAACTAGCGGGACAGGTCGGGGAGCTGTTTTTT; CDR3aa: CASIQLAGQVGELFF
j_gene: TRBJ2-6; abundance: NA; d_gene: NA; v_gene: TRBV6-6; CDR3nt: TGTGCCAGCAGTAGATACAGGGACGCTGGGGCCAACGTCCTGACTTTC; CDR3aa: CASSRYRDAGANVLTF
j_gene: TRBJ1-2; abundance: NA; d_gene: NA; v_gene: TRBV14; CDR3nt: TGTGCCAGCAGCCCCCGACCTCGGTGGGATGGCTACACCTTC; CDR3aa: CASSPRPRWDGYTF
j_gene: TRBJ1-2; abundance: NA; d_gene: NA; v_gene: TRBV7-8; CDR3nt: TGTGCCAGCAGTCACGCCCAGCAGCAGAGTAATACTAACTATGGCTACACCTTC; CDR3aa: CASSHAQQQSNTNYGYTF
j_gene: TRBJ1-5; abundance: NA; d_gene: NA; v_gene: TRBV19; CDR3nt: TGTGCCAGTAGCATCCGGGGGCAGGATCAGCCCCAGCATTTT; CDR3aa: CASSIRGQDQPQHF
j_gene: TRBJ2-5; abundance: NA; d_gene: TRBD2; v_gene: TRBV27; CDR3nt: TGTGCCAGCAGTCTCAGCGGGGGGCGAGAGACCCAGTACTTC; CDR3aa: CASSLSGGRETQYF
j_gene: TRBJ2-7; abundance: NA; d_gene: TRBD2; v_gene: TRBV18; CDR3nt: TGTGCCAGCTCACCTTTGAGACTAGCGGCCGACTACGAGCAGTACTTC; CDR3aa: CASSPLRLAADYEQYF
j_gene: TRBJ1-3; abundance: NA; d_gene: NA; v_gene: TRBV6-1; CDR3nt: TGTGCCACCGCGCTAGACACAGCGCGTGGAAACACCATATATTTT; CDR3aa: CATALDTARGNTIYF